This TCR beta chain was sequenced in a study of control samples from healthy donors and cancer patients. Data came from immunoSEQ multiplex PCR; TCRdb stores just in-frame clones and leaves some out. The sample yields approximately 100,000 clones, more than 85% seen once. CDR1 SGHKS and CDR2 YYEKEE come from the germline V gene (reference sequence). Trimming took off 1 base at V and 5 bases at J, with 12 bases between the two ends. The CDR3 spans 14 residues. Input material: blood. The sequence was obtained from a young man in good health. The chain has TRBV5-5 and TRBJ1-1; D might be TRBD1 (6 bases). The CDR3 reads CASSLRGRGTEAFF. The CDR3 nucleotides read TGTGCCAGCAGCTTGCGGGGGCGGGGGACTGAAGCTTTCTTT.